What follows are 21 T cell receptor beta chains derived from one specimen sequenced in a study of blood T cells in healthy people across ages. A J-beta primer mix and a sample-barcoded 5' primer were used in a second PCR of about 7 to 12 cycles. TCRdb ran MiXCR on the 5' RACE reads and lists one entry per CDR3 protein. The sample lists some 1 million distinct CDR3 sequences, 40% to 55% occurring once. Sequenced: blood. Every receptor here comes from a woman aged 60-70 years in good health.

This clonotype has only one observation. The junction does not match germline at one end; this may be a read error. The J gene is TRBJ2-5, the V gene TRBV7-6, with D perhaps matching TRBD1 (6 bases). Germline V gives CDR1 SGHVS, CDR2 FNYEAQ. The CDR3 spans 14 residues. This CDR3 reads CVSSQVGGSETQYF. In DNA, the CDR3 is TGTGTCAGCAGCCAAGTAGGGGGTTCCGAGACCCAGTACTTC. Supplemented by reference TRBV7-6 and TRBJ2-5, the full variable domain reads GAGVSQSPRYKVTKRGQDVALRCDPISGHVSLYWYRQALGQGPEFLTYFNYEAQQDKSGLPNDRFSAERPEGSISTLTIQRTEQRDSAMYRCVSSQVGGSETQYFGPGTRLLVL.

The J gene is TRBJ2-5, the V gene TRBV3-1; 11 bases align to TRBD2. Germline assignment: CDR1 LGHDT and CDR2 YNNKEL (reference sequence). Trimming removed 4 bases from V and 1 base from J; junction bases left unmatched: 2. The CDR3 has 15 residues. The CDR3 DNA reads as TGTGCCAGCAGCCGGGGACTAGCGGCCCAAGAGACCCAGTACTTC. Its protein product is CASSRGLAAQETQYF.

This clonotype appeared once. At one boundary the junction diverges from the germline segment, which might be a read error. This chain connects TRBV20-1 to TRBJ1-1; D is undetermined. The CDR3 has 11 amino acids. Germline-derived CDR1 and CDR2 are DFQATT and SNEGSKA (reference sequence). The CDR3 DNA reads as TGCAGTGCCAGAGCAACCACTGAAGCTTTCTTT. Translation gives CSARATTEAFF.

This rearrangement joins TRBV7-2 to TRBJ1-2; 8 nucleotides agree with TRBD1. V shed 5 bases and J 6 bases; nucleotides not matched to a gene: 8. The germline CDR1 and CDR2 sequences are SGHTA and FQGNSA. CDR3 length: 14 amino acids. The CDR3 here is CASSHRQGLNGYTF. Written as DNA, the CDR3 is TGTGCCAGCAGCCATAGACAGGGGTTGAATGGCTACACCTTC.

This chain links TRBV6-6 with TRBJ2-5; TRBD1 aligns across 9 bases. The J call may be mistaken, given a closer DNA end match to TRBJ2-7. The CDR3 has 15 amino acids. From germline, CDR1 is MNHNY and CDR2 SVGAGI (reference sequence). This CDR3 reads CASSYAPGQGFEQYF. The CDR3 DNA follows: TGTGCCAGCAGTTACGCACCGGGACAGGGATTCGAGCAGTACTTC.

The rearrangement uses TRBV14 and TRBJ2-1, with D possibly TRBD2 on 6 matching bases. This CDR3 spans 17 amino acids. Germline CDR1 and CDR2: SGHDN and FVKESK. Trimming cost V 5 bases and J 4 bases, with 21 bases left between them. CDR3: CASSSKGWGGTYNEQFF. CDR3 coding DNA: TGTGCCAGCAGCTCGAAAGGTTGGGGAGGTACGTACAATGAGCAGTTCTTC.

The J gene is TRBJ2-5, the V gene TRBV4-2, with 12 bases lining up with TRBD2. The CDR3 spans 18 residues. The J segment lost 5 bases and the V segment lost 5 bases, leaving 15 bases of the junction unmatched. Per the germline V gene, CDR1 is LGHNA and CDR2 is YNFKEQ. The CDR3 region is CASSFDRVLAGGGETQYF. Here the CDR3 DNA reads TGTGCCAGCAGCTTCGATCGTGTACTAGCGGGAGGCGGGGAGACCCAGTACTTC.

The chain recombines TRBV12-3 or TRBV12-4 with TRBJ2-7, with TRBD2 matching 8 bases. CDR3 length: 14 residues. Trimming took 5 bases from V and 2 from J; bases not matched to a gene: 5. The CDR3 protein is CASSVSGETYEQYF. CDR3 sequence (DNA): TGTGCCAGCAGTGTTAGCGGGGAAACCTACGAGCAGTACTTC.

This clonotype was observed a single time. The rearrangement joins TRBV5-1 to TRBJ2-3; D may correspond to TRBD1 or TRBD2 (6 bases each). CDR1 is SGHRS, CDR2 YFSETQ, per germline. V was pared by 3 bases and J by 5 bases, with 16 bases between. The CDR3 spans 15 residues. The CDR3 loop reads CASSSGLLGGDTQYF. The DNA of the CDR3 is TGCGCCAGCAGCTCGGGACTCTTAGGGGGAGATACGCAGTATTTT. Variable domain in full (rest from reference TRBV5-1 and TRBJ2-3): KAGVTQTPRYLIKTRGQQVTLSCSPISGHRSVSWYQQTPGQGLQFLFEYFSETQRNKGNFPGRFSGRQFSNSRSEMNVSTLELGDSALYLCASSSGLLGGDTQYFGPGTRLTVL.

On this clonotype itself: A much larger clone is a single base away; this may be a read error. The gene calls are TRBV29-1 and TRBJ2-5; either TRBD1 or TRBD2 may fit D (7 bases each). The length of the CDR3 is 12 residues. Per the germline V gene, CDR1 is SQVTM and CDR2 is ANQGSEA. CDR3 sequence (DNA): TGCAGCGGTGAAAGGGCAGGGGGGGAGCAGTACTTC. As protein: CSGERAGGEQYF.

The chain combines TRBV28 with TRBJ2-7; 11 nucleotides line up with TRBD2. The V and J ends lost 11 bases and 1 base, in that order; junction bases with no gene match: 4. Germline V gives CDR1 MDHEN, CDR2 SYDVKM. The CDR3 consists of 13 residues. CDR3 sequence reads: CAHRLAGSYEQYF. The DNA of the CDR3 is TGTGCCCACCGACTAGCGGGGTCCTACGAGCAGTACTTC.

A few counts support this clonotype. The chain carries TRBV20-1 and TRBJ2-3; 8 bases align to TRBD2. V lost 1 base and J lost 2; bases outside the gene matches: 5. The length of the CDR3 is 15 residues. The germline gives CDR1 DFQATT, CDR2 SNEGSKA (reference sequence). The CDR3 loop reads CSARAFSGNTDTQYF. CDR3 DNA sequence: TGCAGTGCTAGAGCCTTTAGCGGGAACACAGATACGCAGTATTTT.

This chain uses TRBV6-2 or TRBV6-3 with TRBJ1-5; no definite D call. Germline V gives CDR1 MNHEY, CDR2 SVGEGT. Trimming took off 6 bases at V and 0 bases at J, with 15 bases between the two ends. The CDR3 contains 16 residues. CDR3: CASSLTAVYSNQPQHF. CDR3 bases: TGTGCCAGCAGCCTGACGGCAGTCTATAGCAATCAGCCCCAGCATTTT.

This clonotype has just a few counts. CDR3 loop: CASSYGGMDNEQYF. In nucleotides, the CDR3 is TGTGCCAGCAGTTACGGGGGAATGGACAATGAGCAGTACTTC. The chain joins TRBV28 to TRBJ2-1; tentatively, D is TRBD2 (6 bases). The J call is in doubt because the DNA end fits TRBJ2-7 better. Germline V gives CDR1 MDHEN, CDR2 SYDVKM. The CDR3 has 14 residues.

V usage is TRBV20-1 and J usage is TRBJ2-3; TRBD1 aligns across 7 bases. V was pared by 5 bases and J by 6 bases, with 23 bases of the junction left unmatched. Germline V lookup: CDR1 DFQATT, CDR2 SNEGSKA (reference sequence). There are 18 residues in the CDR3. The CDR3 DNA is TGCAGTGCTCCCCAAGACCCTAGACAGGGAGTATTTTCTGATACGCAGTATTTT. It specifies CSAPQDPRQGVFSDTQYF.

J is TRBJ1-1 and V is TRBV7-9; D is unresolved. Germline V lookup: CDR1 SEHNR, CDR2 FQNEAQ (reference sequence). CDR3 length equals 14 residues. Trimming left V 6 bases short and J 4 bases short, with 15 bases between. This CDR3 is CASSYFPGSTEAFF. CDR3 DNA: TGTGCCAGCAGTTACTTCCCGGGAAGCACTGAAGCTTTCTTT.

Comment on this clonotype: One junction end does not reproduce the germline sequence, and a read error may be involved. V is TRBV15 and J is TRBJ2-4; D unclear. TRBJ2-7 matches the DNA end more closely, so the J call is doubtful. In germline, CDR1 is LNHNV, CDR2 YYDKDF (reference sequence). CDR3 size: 12 residues. CDR3 bases: TGTGTCACCAGCAGAGTAATTGGCGAGCAGTACTTC. Amino acids: CVTSRVIGEQYF.

This clonotype occurred a few times. This chain joins TRBV28 and TRBJ2-7; 14 nucleotides align to TRBD2. The DNA end favors TRBJ2-5, so the J call may be wrong. The CDR3 runs to 20 residues. CDR1 is MDHEN, CDR2 SYDVKM, per germline. The CDR3, as DNA: TGTGCCAGCAGCCTGCCCTTACAACCGGGACTAGCGGGAGACGAAGAGACCCAGTACTTC. It is translated as CASSLPLQPGLAGDEETQYF.

V gene TRBV27 combines with J gene TRBJ1-2, with 7 nucleotides matching TRBD1. Germline V gene data show CDR1 as MNHEY and CDR2 as SMNVEV (reference sequence). This CDR3 is 14 amino acids long. The V segment lost 5 bases and the J segment 5 bases; nucleotides outside the gene matches: 8. CDR3 DNA sequence: TGTGCCAGCAGTCGGACCACAGGGGTTTATGGCTACACCTTC. It translates to CASSRTTGVYGYTF.

The V and J genes are TRBV9 and TRBJ2-7; 9 bases map to TRBD2. The CDR3 length is 15 residues. The V gene end was trimmed by 0 bases and the J gene end by 5 bases; junction bases not matched to a gene: 6. Germline V gives CDR1 SGDLS, CDR2 YYNGEE. The CDR3 here is CASSVEIAGDHEQYF. DNA of the CDR3: TGTGCCAGCAGCGTAGAAATAGCGGGAGACCACGAGCAGTACTTC.

V usage is TRBV5-6 and J usage is TRBJ1-2; D gene unclear. This CDR3 spans 15 amino acids. Germline assignment: CDR1 SGHDT and CDR2 YYEEEE. V dropped 4 bases and J dropped 7 bases, with 20 bases sitting between them. The CDR3 protein is CASSLAGSTRSGYTF. The CDR3 DNA is TGTGCCAGCAGCCTTGCCGGGAGCACAAGGAGTGGCTACACCTTC.